Following are 24 T cell receptor beta chains from one sample sequenced in a study of cytomegalovirus exposure and HLA in healthy donors. The PCR was carried out with 60 Vbeta primers and 13 Jbeta primers. TCRdb's table, derived via immunoSEQ multiplex PCR, lists solely in-frame clones and lacks some. The sample records around 58,000 clones, about 67% being singletons. The sequencing sample was made of PBMCs. The origin of the receptors is a middle-aged man in good health and CMV-seropositive.

The chain combines TRBV25-1 with TRBJ1-2; D gene unclear. Germline-derived CDR1 and CDR2 are MGHDK and SYGVNS. V gave up 3 bases and J gave up 8 bases, with 19 bases separating them. This CDR3 is 15 amino acids long. The CDR3 coding sequence is TGTGCCAGCAGTGAGCAGGCCAGTCGTCGGGGAGGCTACACCTTC. Its protein product is CASSEQASRRGGYTF.

This chain uses TRBV7-2 with TRBJ2-1; 8 bases match TRBD2. The junction had 5 bases not matched to a gene; V was cut back by 5 bases and J by 2 bases. This CDR3 is built from 15 residues. The V gene's germline CDR1 is SGHTA and CDR2 FQGNSA. Written as DNA, the CDR3 is TGTGCCAGCAGCCCTCTAGCGGGTCCCTACAATGAGCAGTTCTTC. This translates into CASSPLAGPYNEQFF.

This chain uses TRBV10-3 with TRBJ2-4, with 8 positions matching TRBD2. Germline-derived CDR1 and CDR2 are ENHRY and SYGVKD. The V and J ends lost 3 bases and 3 bases, in that order; junction bases with no gene match: 7. The CDR3 length is 16 residues. The CDR3 nucleotides read TGTGCCATCAGTGACGCGGCGGGGGGTGGCAAAAACATTCAGTACTTC. Translated, it gives CAISDAAGGGKNIQYF.

This clone was seen only once. The chain recombines TRBV30 with TRBJ2-3; no clear D gene. Germline values: CDR1 GTSNPN, CDR2 SVGIG (reference sequence). V lost 3 bases, J lost 4 bases, and 11 bases lay in between. This CDR3 spans 13 amino acids. The CDR3 DNA reads as TGTGCCTGGAGGGCCCCCGGAGCAGATACGCAGTATTTT. Translation gives CAWRAPGADTQYF. Filled out from reference TRBV30 and TRBJ2-3, the complete variable domain reads SQTIHQWPATLVQPVGSPLSLECTVEGTSNPNLYWYRQAAGRGLQLLFYSVGIGQISSEVPQNLSASRPQDRQFILSSKKLLLSDSGFYLCAWRAPGADTQYFGPGTRLTVL.

The J gene is TRBJ1-6, the V gene TRBV5-5; D remains unclear. This CDR3 is 16 amino acids long. Germline values: CDR1 SGHKS, CDR2 YYEKEE (reference sequence). Trimming cost V 0 bases and J 1 base, with 8 bases left between them. The CDR3 is CASSLDATSYNSPLHF. The CDR3 DNA reads as TGTGCCAGCAGCTTGGACGCTACGTCCTATAATTCACCCCTCCACTTT.

The rearrangement joins TRBV10-2 to TRBJ1-2, with TRBD1 matching 7 bases. Germline V gene lookup returns CDR1 WSHSY and CDR2 SAAADI. After removal of 8 bases from V and 4 bases from J, the junction contained 4 bases not matched to a gene. The CDR3 has 12 amino acids. The CDR3 coding sequence is TGCGCCAGCGGGACAGAGCCCTATGGCTACACCTTC. This encodes CASGTEPYGYTF.

The chain combines TRBV6-5 with TRBJ2-7, with TRBD1 identical over 8 bases. Looked up from germline, CDR1 is MNHEY and CDR2 is SVGAGI. J lost 3 bases, V lost 5 bases, and 6 bases had no gene match. The CDR3 loop spans 14 amino acids. CDR3 region: CASSMGQVLYEQYF. The CDR3, as DNA: TGTGCCAGCAGTATGGGACAGGTGCTCTACGAGCAGTACTTC.

The V call is TRBV5-3, the J call TRBJ2-5; 8 nucleotides agree with TRBD2. TRBV5-3 is an ORF, with its function uncertain. V shed 2 bases, J shed 5 bases, and the junction held 20 bases outside the gene matches. The CDR3 has 19 residues. The CDR3 sequence is CARSLGPIRGGGPGETQYF. The CDR3 DNA sequence: TGTGCCAGAAGCTTAGGACCAATCCGGGGCGGGGGGCCGGGGGAGACCCAGTACTTC.

The rearrangement uses TRBV7-9 and TRBJ1-1, with D maybe TRBD1 (5 bases). Germline CDR1 SEHNR, CDR2 FQNEAQ (reference sequence). V was cut by 1 base and J by 3 bases, with 6 bases left in between. CDR3 size: 13 residues. CDR3 sequence reads: CASSLGQYTEAFF. The DNA for the CDR3 is TGTGCCAGCAGCTTAGGACAGTACACTGAAGCTTTCTTT.

The rearrangement links TRBV6-6 to TRBJ2-5; D may be TRBD1 (6 bases). CDR1 is MNHNY, CDR2 SVGAGI, per germline (reference sequence). Trimming pared 9 bases from V and 3 bases from J, leaving 17 bases between. The CDR3 extends over 14 amino acids. In nucleotides, the CDR3 is TGTGCCAGTCGATCTAGGACAGCAGAAGAGACCCAGTACTTC. Encoded protein: CASRSRTAEETQYF.

This chain joins TRBV29-1 and TRBJ2-7, with D maybe TRBD2 (6 bases). CDR1 SQVTM and CDR2 ANQGSEA come from the germline V gene. The CDR3 runs to 12 residues. Trimming pared 6 bases from V and 6 bases from J, leaving 15 bases between. In DNA form, the CDR3 reads TGCAGCGTCCCCGGGGGAAGCGGCGAGCAGTACTTC. This sequence encodes CSVPGGSGEQYF.

At least ten counts were recorded for this clone. This chain links TRBV6-6 with TRBJ2-1, with 9 bases aligning to TRBD1. This CDR3 has 16 residues. Germline V CDR1 and CDR2: MNHNY, SVGAGI (reference sequence). Trimming removed 7 bases from V and 0 bases from J; junction bases left unmatched: 7. The CDR3 protein is CASNPGTGLSYNEQFF. The CDR3 DNA sequence: TGTGCCAGCAACCCCGGGACAGGGCTCTCCTACAATGAGCAGTTCTTC.

J is TRBJ1-4 and V is TRBV30; D may be TRBD1 (5 bases). Trimming shortened V by 7 bases and J by 0 bases, and 9 bases separated the two germline ends. This CDR3 region has 13 residues. Germline V gene data show CDR1 as GTSNPN and CDR2 as SVGIG (reference sequence). The CDR3 DNA is TGTGCCTTGACAGCCTCAACTAATGAAAAACTGTTTTTT. It encodes CALTASTNEKLFF.

This clone was seen a single time. The chain is built from TRBV2 and TRBJ1-5, with 8 bases lining up with TRBD1. With 6 bases clipped from V and 1 base from J, the junction kept 2 bases outside the gene matches. The CDR3 covers 14 residues. Germline V CDR1 and CDR2: SNHLY, FYNNEI. CDR3: CASRDRASNQPQHF. The CDR3 DNA reads as TGTGCCAGCAGGGACAGGGCGAGCAATCAGCCCCAGCATTTT.

The J gene is TRBJ2-7, the V gene TRBV7-2; TRBD1 matches 7 bases. Trimming removed 5 bases from V and 9 bases from J; junction bases left unmatched: 10. This CDR3 has 13 residues. Per germline, CDR1 SGHTA and CDR2 FQGNSA. The CDR3 loop reads CASSGDSFQGQYF. CDR3 sequence (DNA): TGTGCCAGCAGCGGGGACAGTTTCCAAGGGCAGTACTTC.

The rearrangement links TRBV7-9 to TRBJ2-3; 8 bases are a match to TRBD2. Germline V gene lookup returns CDR1 SEHNR and CDR2 FQNEAQ (reference sequence). V shed 4 bases and J 0 bases; nucleotides not matched to a gene: 3. The CDR3 totals 15 residues. CDR3 sequence (DNA): TGTGCCAGCAGCTCTTTAGCGGGGAGCACAGATACGCAGTATTTT. Translating it yields CASSSLAGSTDTQYF. Drawing the rest from reference TRBV7-9 and TRBJ2-3, the complete variable domain is DTGVSQNPRHKITKRGQNVTFRCDPISEHNRLYWYRQTLGQGPEFLTYFQNEAQLEKSRLLSDRFSAERPKGSFSTLEIQRTEQGDSAMYLCASSSLAGSTDTQYFGPGTRLTVL.

This rearrangement joins TRBV5-4 to TRBJ2-3; 8 bases are shared with TRBD2. The CDR3 covers 17 residues. CDR1 is SGHNT, CDR2 YYREEE, per germline (reference sequence). V shed 3 bases, J shed 3 bases, and the junction held 12 bases outside the gene matches. The CDR3 DNA follows: TGTGCCAGCAGCTGGCCCTCTCGGGGGGGGCCTACAGATACGCAGTATTTT. It specifies CASSWPSRGGPTDTQYF.

About this clone itself: Distinct nucleotide sequences in the sample also encode this CDR3. This chain's CDR3 is CASSEPRGLYNSPLHF. In DNA, the CDR3 is TGTGCCAGCAGTGAACCACGAGGGCTCTATAATTCACCCCTCCACTTT. This chain uses TRBV25-1 with TRBJ1-6; D unresolved. Trimming took off 2 bases at V and 3 bases at J, with 11 bases between the two ends. The CDR3 totals 16 residues. Germline V gene sequence: CDR1 MGHDK, CDR2 SYGVNS. Full variable domain (outside the CDR3, taken from reference TRBV25-1 and TRBJ1-6): EADIYQTPRYLVIGTGKKITLECSQTMGHDKMYWYQQDPGMELHLIHYSYGVNSTEKGDLSSESTVSRIRTEHFPLTLESARPSHTSQYLCASSEPRGLYNSPLHFGNGTRLTVT.

The V and J genes are TRBV6-5 and TRBJ2-3; 8 bases fit TRBD2. The CDR3 covers 16 residues. Germline V gene lookup returns CDR1 MNHEY and CDR2 SVGAGI. Germline trimming cut 3 bases from V and 6 bases from J; bases unmatched to any gene: 11. The CDR3 coding sequence is TGTGCCAGCAGTTATCTGGCGGGGGGCGATGCGGATACGCAGTATTTT. Amino acid sequence: CASSYLAGGDADTQYF.

The chain joins TRBV4-1 to TRBJ2-3, with D possibly being TRBD2 (6 bases). The CDR3 is 15 amino acids. The ends were cut back, 1 base at V and 1 base at J, with 9 bases in the middle. The germline V gene encodes CDR1 MGHRA and CDR2 YSYEKL. CDR3 coding DNA: TGCGCCAGCAGCCAAGTACCGGGGGGCACAGATACGCAGTATTTT. Translating it yields CASSQVPGGTDTQYF.

The J gene is TRBJ2-7, the V gene TRBV5-1, with TRBD1 matching 7 bases. The germline gives CDR1 SGHRS, CDR2 YFSETQ. The CDR3 loop spans 15 amino acids. Trimming cost V 4 bases and J 2 bases; bases outside gene matches: 9. The CDR3 bases are TGCGCCAGCAGCGTCGGTGGGACAGATACCTACGAGCAGTACTTC. It translates to CASSVGGTDTYEQYF. The full variable domain, with the rest looked up from reference TRBV5-1 and TRBJ2-7, is KAGVTQTPRYLIKTRGQQVTLSCSPISGHRSVSWYQQTPGQGLQFLFEYFSETQRNKGNFPGRFSGRQFSNSRSEMNVSTLELGDSALYLCASSVGGTDTYEQYFGPGTRLTVT.

This chain links TRBV6-1 with TRBJ2-2; D might be TRBD2 (6 bases). V was cut by 10 bases and J by 5 bases, with 20 bases left in between. Germline CDR1 MNHNS, CDR2 SASEGT. The CDR3 spans 15 residues. The CDR3 loop reads CATTGTPTRTGELFF. CDR3 coding DNA: TGTGCCACCACCGGGACTCCGACGAGGACCGGGGAGCTGTTTTTT.

The chain recombines TRBV30 with TRBJ2-3; D gene unclear. The length of the CDR3 is 13 residues. From germline, CDR1 is GTSNPN and CDR2 SVGIG (reference sequence). V was clipped by 3 bases and J by 4 bases, with 11 bases between them. The CDR3 spells CAWSRNYADTQYF. DNA for the CDR3: TGTGCCTGGAGCCGGAACTACGCAGATACGCAGTATTTT.

The chain recombines TRBV6-5 with TRBJ1-1; D is possibly TRBD1 (6 bases). V lost 5 bases, J lost 0 bases, and 10 bases lay in between. This CDR3 has 14 residues. CDR1 MNHEY and CDR2 SVGAGI come from the germline V gene. The CDR3 DNA sequence: TGTGCCAGCAGTCCAGGGGACGTGAACACTGAAGCTTTCTTT. Protein product: CASSPGDVNTEAFF.